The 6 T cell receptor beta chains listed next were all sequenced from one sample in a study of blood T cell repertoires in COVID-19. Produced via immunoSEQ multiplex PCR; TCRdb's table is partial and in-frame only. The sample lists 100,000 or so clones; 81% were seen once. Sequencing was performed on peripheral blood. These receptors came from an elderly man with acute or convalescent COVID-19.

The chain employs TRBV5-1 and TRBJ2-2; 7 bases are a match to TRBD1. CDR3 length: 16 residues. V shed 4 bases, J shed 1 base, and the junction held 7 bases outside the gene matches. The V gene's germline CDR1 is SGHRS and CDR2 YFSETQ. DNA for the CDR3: TGCGCCAGCAGCCTCAACACAGGGGTGAACACCGGGGAGCTGTTTTTT. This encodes CASSLNTGVNTGELFF.

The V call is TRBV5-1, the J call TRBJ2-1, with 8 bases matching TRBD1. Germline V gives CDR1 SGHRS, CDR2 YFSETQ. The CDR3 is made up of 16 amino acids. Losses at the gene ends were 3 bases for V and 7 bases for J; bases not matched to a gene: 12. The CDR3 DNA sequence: TGCGCCAGCAGCTCCCGACAGGGGACCCTTGGGAATGAGCAGTTCTTC. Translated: CASSSRQGTLGNEQFF.

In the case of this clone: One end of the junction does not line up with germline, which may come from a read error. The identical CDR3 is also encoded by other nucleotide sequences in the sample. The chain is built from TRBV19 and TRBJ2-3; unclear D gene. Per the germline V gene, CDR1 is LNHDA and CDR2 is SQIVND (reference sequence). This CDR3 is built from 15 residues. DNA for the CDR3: TGCGCCAGTAGTATATCGGGTTCTAGCACAGATACGCAGTATTTT. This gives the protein CASSISGSSTDTQYF. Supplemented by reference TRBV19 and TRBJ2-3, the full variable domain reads DGGITQSPKYLFRKEGQNVTLSCEQNLNHDAMYWYRQDPGQGLRLIYYSQIVNDFQKGDIAEGYSVSREKKESFPLTVTSAQKNPTAFYLCASSISGSSTDTQYFGPGTRLTVL.

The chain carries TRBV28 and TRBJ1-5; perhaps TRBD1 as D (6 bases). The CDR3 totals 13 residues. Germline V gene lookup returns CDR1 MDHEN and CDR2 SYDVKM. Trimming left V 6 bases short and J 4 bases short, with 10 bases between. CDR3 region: CASRGQINQPQHF. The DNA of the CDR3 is TGTGCCAGCAGGGGACAAATTAATCAGCCCCAGCATTTT.

The CDR3 DNA sequence: TGTGCCAGTAGTATAAAACAGTATAGCAATCAGCCCCAGCATTTT. Translating gives CASSIKQYSNQPQHF. The chain uses TRBV19 and TRBJ1-5; D is unclear. Germline V gives CDR1 LNHDA, CDR2 SQIVND (reference sequence). Trimming stripped 2 bases from V and 0 bases from J, with 8 bases between. The CDR3 has 15 amino acids. The full variable domain, rest sourced from reference TRBV19 and TRBJ1-5, is DGGITQSPKYLFRKEGQNVTLSCEQNLNHDAMYWYRQDPGQGLRLIYYSQIVNDFQKGDIAEGYSVSREKKESFPLTVTSAQKNPTAFYLCASSIKQYSNQPQHFGDGTRLSIL.

For the CDR3, the DNA is TGCGCCAGCAGCTTGGACGCTACGAGCTCCTACAATGAGCAGTTCTTC. Translation gives CASSLDATSSYNEQFF. The rearrangement links TRBV5-1 to TRBJ2-1; D gene unclear. Germline lookup yields CDR1 SGHRS and CDR2 YFSETQ. The CDR3 contains 16 residues. Between the trimmed V and J ends, which lost 0 bases and 0 bases, there was a span of 10 bases. The full variable domain, completed using reference TRBV5-1 and TRBJ2-1, is KAGVTQTPRYLIKTRGQQVTLSCSPISGHRSVSWYQQTPGQGLQFLFEYFSETQRNKGNFPGRFSGRQFSNSRSEMNVSTLELGDSALYLCASSLDATSSYNEQFFGPGTRLTVL.